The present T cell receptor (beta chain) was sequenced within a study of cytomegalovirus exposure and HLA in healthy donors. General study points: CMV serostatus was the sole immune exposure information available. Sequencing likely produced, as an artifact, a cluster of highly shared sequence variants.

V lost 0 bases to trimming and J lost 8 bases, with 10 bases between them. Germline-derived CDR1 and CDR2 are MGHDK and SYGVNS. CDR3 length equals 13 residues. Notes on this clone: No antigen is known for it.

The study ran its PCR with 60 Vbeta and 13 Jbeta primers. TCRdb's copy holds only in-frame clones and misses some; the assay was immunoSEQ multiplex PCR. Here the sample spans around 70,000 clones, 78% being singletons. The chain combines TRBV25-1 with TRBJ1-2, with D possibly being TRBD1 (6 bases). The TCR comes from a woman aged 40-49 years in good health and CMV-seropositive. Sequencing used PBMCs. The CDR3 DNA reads TGTGCCAGCAGTGAATATGCAGGGGACGGCTACACCTTC. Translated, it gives CASSEYAGDGYTF.